This T cell receptor beta chain was sequenced for a study of CD8 T cells in Susac syndrome. The study sequenced TCR beta in blood CD8+ and CD4+ T cells. Controls matched for sex and age were healthy donors. TEMRA cells were FACS-enriched, with CD8+ and CD4+ T cells isolated negatively. The CDR3 runs to 15 residues. The V end was cut by 6 bases, the J end by 3 bases, with 16 bases between. Random hexamers were used to reverse transcribe an amount of about 0.45 to 1 ug RNA. Across 54 Vbeta and 13 Jbeta, immunoSEQ multiplex PCR amplified TCR beta CDR3. Each CDR3 protein gets one entry after TCRdb re-called the immunoSEQ multiplex PCR reads with MiXCR. Of some 120,000 distinct CDR3 sequences listed, 80% to 95% were seen once; the top ten hold less than 0.15%.

The source is a human donor in good health. Sample: CD4+ T cells from PBMCs. The chain employs TRBV12-3 or TRBV12-4 and TRBJ2-3; D assignment may be TRBD1 or TRBD2 (5 bases each). In DNA, the CDR3 is TGTGCCAGCAGCATGGAGGCAGGGTTGACAGATACGCAGTATTTT. It encodes CASSMEAGLTDTQYF.